This entry lists 5 T cell receptor beta chains sequenced from one sample in a study of T-cell memory formation after mild COVID-19. MiXCR, applied by TCRdb to the 5' RACE reads, yields one record per CDR3 protein. This table has about 57,000 distinct CDR3 sequences, 12% appearing once. Material for sequencing was PBMCs or a T cell subset sorted from them (not recorded which). The receptors come from a man younger than 35 who had mild COVID-19 (a few samples of this study predate the infection). Cell type and time point are not known.

The rearrangement links TRBV20-1 to TRBJ2-5; 8 positions match TRBD1. CDR3 size: 14 residues. The germline gives CDR1 DFQATT, CDR2 SNEGSKA (reference sequence). Trimming at V came to 4 bases and at J to 2 bases, leaving 6 bases not matched to a gene. The CDR3 region is CSATWTGRQETQYF. In nucleotides, the CDR3 is TGCAGTGCTACGTGGACAGGGAGGCAAGAGACCCAGTACTTC.

The chain recombines TRBV7-8 with TRBJ1-1; TRBD1 agrees at 8 bases. The CDR3 runs 14 residues. Germline CDR1 SGHVS, CDR2 FQNEAQ. J lost 4 bases, V lost 4 bases, and 5 bases had no gene match. The CDR3 sequence is CASSSRTGRTEAFF. The CDR3 region has the DNA TGTGCCAGCAGCTCCCGGACAGGGCGCACTGAAGCTTTCTTT.

There are many counts of this clonotype. This chain links TRBV25-1 with TRBJ2-7; unclear D gene. Trimming shortened V by 5 bases and J by 3 bases, and 14 bases separated the two germline ends. The CDR3 has 14 amino acids. Germline lookup yields CDR1 MGHDK and CDR2 SYGVNS. The CDR3 DNA sequence: TGTGCCAGCAGTCCACAAACTCCGCACTACGAGCAGTACTTC. Residues: CASSPQTPHYEQYF.

This sequence joins TRBV20-1 and TRBJ2-3, with a tentative D call TRBD2 (5 bases). Germline CDR1 DFQATT, CDR2 SNEGSKA (reference sequence). With 4 bases removed from V and 4 bases from J, the gap between germline ends came to 15 bases. CDR3 length equals 14 residues. This CDR3 is CSATPGRGSDTQYF. DNA for the CDR3: TGCAGTGCTACCCCCGGCCGGGGATCAGATACGCAGTATTTT.

A few counts support this clonotype. V and J are TRBV19 and TRBJ2-7; the D gene is possibly TRBD2 (5 bases). The germline V gene encodes CDR1 LNHDA and CDR2 SQIVND (reference sequence). Trimming removed 3 bases at V and 0 bases at J, with 15 bases between. The CDR3 length is 16 residues. CDR3 DNA: TGTGCCAGTAGTATCTTTTATGAGAGGGCCTCCTACGAGCAGTACTTC. It codes for CASSIFYERASYEQYF.